A selection of T cell receptor beta chains follows, all from one sample in a study of cytomegalovirus exposure and HLA in healthy donors. Repertoires were generated with immunoSEQ multiplex PCR, while TCRdb's copy carries only in-frame clones and drops some. The sample includes under 200,000 clones, roughly 80% of them seen just once. Sequenced material: PBMCs. These receptors came from a woman between 25 and 40 years old in good health and CMV-seropositive. Each CDR3 is given with its conserved first and last residue. The order of the fields is D gene, V gene, J gene, clone size, CDR3 protein, CDR3 DNA. D genes are given only for firm matches. Part of the rows lack a size; the others show once, few, many or a class for expanded clones.

D gene: NA
V gene: TRBV15
J gene: TRBJ2-7
clone size: NA
CDR3 protein: CATSRDLDLTAYEQYF
CDR3 DNA: TGTGCCACCAGCAGAGATCTGGATTTGACAGCTTACGAGCAGTACTTC

D gene: TRBD2
V gene: TRBV2
J gene: TRBJ2-1
clone size: NA
CDR3 protein: CASSLAGTYNEQFF
CDR3 DNA: TGTGCCAGTAGTCTAGCGGGGACTTACAATGAGCAGTTCTTC

D gene: NA
V gene: TRBV5-6
J gene: TRBJ1-2
clone size: NA
CDR3 protein: CASSLPGRSGYTF
CDR3 DNA: TGTGCCAGCAGCTTGCCAGGGAGGAGCGGCTACACCTTC

D gene: TRBD2
V gene: TRBV29-1
J gene: TRBJ2-3
clone size: few
CDR3 protein: CSVGSGGGRDTQYF
CDR3 DNA: TGCAGCGTTGGGAGCGGCGGGGGTAGGGATACGCAGTATTTT

D gene: NA
V gene: TRBV6-5
J gene: TRBJ1-3
clone size: NA
CDR3 protein: CASSWTTGKGNTIYF
CDR3 DNA: TGTGCCAGCAGTTGGACGACAGGAAAGGGAAACACCATATATTTT

D gene: TRBD2
V gene: TRBV29-1
J gene: TRBJ2-3
clone size: NA
CDR3 protein: CSVEGGGPYTDTQYF
CDR3 DNA: TGCAGCGTTGAAGGCGGGGGGCCTTACACAGATACGCAGTATTTT

D gene: TRBD2
V gene: TRBV2
J gene: TRBJ2-5
clone size: NA
CDR3 protein: CASSETSGGYQETQYF
CDR3 DNA: TGTGCCAGCAGTGAAACTAGCGGGGGCTACCAAGAGACCCAGTACTTC

D gene: TRBD1
V gene: TRBV7-2
J gene: TRBJ2-3
clone size: NA
CDR3 protein: CASSRDRVADTQYF
CDR3 DNA: TGTGCCAGCAGCAGGGACAGGGTTGCAGATACGCAGTATTTT

D gene: NA
V gene: TRBV15
J gene: TRBJ1-3
clone size: NA
CDR3 protein: CATSRGVGTIYF
CDR3 DNA: TGTGCCACCAGCAGAGGAGTTGGCACCATATATTTT

D gene: NA
V gene: TRBV10-1
J gene: TRBJ2-1
clone size: NA
CDR3 protein: CAPRGLGNEQFF
CDR3 DNA: TGCGCCCCACGGGGACTTGGGAATGAGCAGTTCTTC

D gene: NA
V gene: TRBV5-8
J gene: TRBJ1-2
clone size: NA
CDR3 protein: CASRHRVANYGYTF
CDR3 DNA: TGTGCCAGCAGACATCGTGTCGCAAACTATGGCTACACCTTC

D gene: TRBD1
V gene: TRBV2
J gene: TRBJ1-4
clone size: NA
CDR3 protein: CASSYRGVTNEKLFF
CDR3 DNA: TGTGCCAGCAGTTACAGGGGGGTAACTAATGAAAAACTGTTTTTT

D gene: NA
V gene: TRBV5-6
J gene: TRBJ2-1
clone size: once
CDR3 protein: CASNKGNYNEQFF
CDR3 DNA: TGTGCCAGCAACAAGGGGAACTACAATGAGCAGTTCTTC

D gene: NA
V gene: TRBV5-5
J gene: TRBJ2-7
clone size: NA
CDR3 protein: CASSFPGSSLEQYF
CDR3 DNA: TGTGCCAGCAGCTTTCCCGGGTCCTCCCTCGAGCAGTACTTC

D gene: NA
V gene: TRBV5-5
J gene: TRBJ1-2
clone size: few
CDR3 protein: CASSSTDMSLDHTF
CDR3 DNA: TGTGCCAGCAGCTCCACAGACATGAGTCTCGACCACACCTTC

D gene: NA
V gene: TRBV7-3
J gene: TRBJ2-7
clone size: NA
CDR3 protein: CASSPGQNEQYF
CDR3 DNA: TGTGCCAGCAGCCCGGGACAAAACGAGCAGTACTTC

D gene: TRBD1
V gene: TRBV6-5
J gene: TRBJ2-7
clone size: once
CDR3 protein: CASSFLGQGPYEQYF
CDR3 DNA: TGTGCCAGCAGTTTCCTCGGACAGGGCCCCTACGAGCAGTACTTC

D gene: TRBD1
V gene: TRBV7-2
J gene: TRBJ2-7
clone size: NA
CDR3 protein: CASATDRGSYEQYF
CDR3 DNA: TGTGCCAGCGCTACGGACAGGGGCTCCTACGAGCAGTACTTC

D gene: TRBD1
V gene: TRBV7-9
J gene: TRBJ1-4
clone size: NA
CDR3 protein: CASSPQQGSNEKLFF
CDR3 DNA: TGTGCCAGCAGCCCTCAACAGGGGTCTAATGAAAAACTGTTTTTT

D gene: NA
V gene: TRBV10-3
J gene: TRBJ1-5
clone size: NA
CDR3 protein: CAIKDMGNQPQHF
CDR3 DNA: TGTGCCATCAAGGACATGGGAAATCAGCCCCAGCATTTT

D gene: TRBD1
V gene: TRBV2
J gene: TRBJ1-1
clone size: NA
CDR3 protein: CASRGQPNTEAFF
CDR3 DNA: TGTGCCAGCAGGGGACAGCCCAACACTGAAGCTTTCTTT

D gene: NA
V gene: TRBV10-3
J gene: TRBJ1-1
clone size: NA
CDR3 protein: CAIRTDPGVTEAFF
CDR3 DNA: TGTGCCATCAGGACAGACCCCGGTGTGACTGAAGCTTTCTTT